The 26 T cell receptor beta chains below all came from one sample that was sequenced in a study of metastatic and nonmetastatic thyroid tumors. MiXCR reprocessed the PCR reads for TCRdb. The sample carries some 93,000 clones, about 13% recorded once. Thyroid surgery took place with no prior treatment in any patient. Input material: blood. These receptors all come from a female donor with papillary thyroid cancer or a benign thyroid nodule (not recorded which). Some clones in this sample may be carry-over from other donors' samples.

This clone came up many times. This CDR3 reads CSARSGVSYNEQFF. In nucleotides, the CDR3 is TGCAGTGCTAGGTCGGGAGTCTCCTACAATGAGCAGTTCTTC. V and J are TRBV20-1 and TRBJ2-1; the D gene is possibly TRBD2 (6 bases). V lost 3 bases, J lost 0 bases, and 9 bases lay in between. This CDR3 is 14 amino acids long. Per germline, CDR1 DFQATT and CDR2 SNEGSKA (reference sequence).

This clone occurred a few times. The chain has TRBV6-2 or TRBV6-3 and TRBJ1-6, with D uncertain. The V end lost 7 bases, the J end lost 13 bases, and 11 bases lay between the germline ends. CDR1 is MNHEY and CDR2 is SVGEGT in the germline V gene. The CDR3 has 11 amino acids. CDR3 sequence (DNA): TGTGCCAGCACTCCTGGGGTCCCCCTCCACTTT. This gives the protein CASTPGVPLHF.

The CDR3 DNA reads TGCAGTGCTAGAGATCACGGGCCTCAAACGTGGGCTTTCTTT. The encoded protein is CSARDHGPQTWAFF. The gene calls are TRBV20-1 and TRBJ1-1; D is unclear. CDR3 length: 14 residues. Germline CDR1 reads DFQATT; CDR2 reads SNEGSKA (reference sequence). V was shortened by 0 bases and J by 11 bases, with 19 bases between the two germline ends.

CDR3 nucleotides: TGTGCCAGCAGCGCGAACAGGGTTGAGCAGTTCTTC. It codes for CASSANRVEQFF. The chain employs TRBV9 and TRBJ2-1; D possibly corresponds to TRBD1 (6 bases). The CDR3 spans 12 residues. Deletions cut 3 bases from V and 9 bases from J, with 10 bases between. CDR1 SGDLS and CDR2 YYNGEE come from the germline V gene.

This clone was observed at least ten times. The chain joins TRBV15 to TRBJ2-2; possibly TRBD1 for D (5 bases). Germline values: CDR1 LNHNV, CDR2 YYDKDF (reference sequence). V was pared by 6 bases and J by 4 bases, with 9 bases between. CDR3 length: 13 amino acids. The CDR3 reads CATSLTATGELFF. Written as DNA, the CDR3 is TGTGCCACCAGTCTGACAGCCACCGGGGAGCTGTTTTTT.

This clone was counted only a few times. A clone one base away is much larger, so this may be a read error. This chain uses TRBV19 with TRBJ2-1, with D tentatively TRBD2 (6 bases). The ends were cut back, 7 bases at V and 1 base at J, with 14 bases in the middle. CDR1 LNHDA and CDR2 SQIVND come from the germline V gene (reference sequence). This CDR3 is built from 15 residues. CDR3 nucleotides: TGTGCCAGTACCCTTCGGGGGTCGTCCTACAATGAGCAGTTCTTC. This sequence encodes CASTLRGSSYNEQFF.

This clone has just a few counts. A read error may be the cause here, since a much bigger clone is one base away. Other DNA sequences in this sample translate to the same CDR3. This chain uses TRBV9 with TRBJ1-4; 8 positions match TRBD1. This CDR3 has 15 residues. Trimming at V came to 4 bases and at J to 8 bases, leaving 10 bases not matched to a gene. The germline CDR1 and CDR2 sequences are SGDLS and YYNGEE. The CDR3 DNA is TGTGCCAGCAGCCCACTGGACAGGGAAAACGAAAAACTGTTTTTT. Its translation is CASSPLDRENEKLFF. Supplemented by reference TRBV9 and TRBJ1-4, the full variable domain reads DSGVTQTPKHLITATGQRVTLRCSPRSGDLSVYWYQQSLDQGLQFLIQYYNGEERAKGNILERFSAQQFPDLHSELNLSSLELGDSALYFCASSPLDRENEKLFFGSGTQLSVL.

This clone was observed many times. This chain links TRBV20-1 with TRBJ2-5, with D possibly being TRBD2 (6 bases). CDR1 and CDR2 (germline): DFQATT, SNEGSKA (reference sequence). The germline V and J ends were trimmed by 5 bases and 3 bases, with 16 bases remaining between them. The CDR3 is made up of 14 amino acids. CDR3 coding DNA: TGCAGTGCTCCAAGGGCTAGCGCGGAAGAGACCCAGTACTTC. Translated: CSAPRASAEETQYF.

In this sample, this clone turned up many times. This chain links TRBV20-1 with TRBJ1-2; 9 bases line up with TRBD1. The V gene's germline CDR1 is DFQATT and CDR2 SNEGSKA (reference sequence). CDR3 length: 12 residues. V was clipped by 3 bases and J by 6 bases; unmatched bases: 2. CDR3 nucleotide sequence: TGCAGTGCTAGGGGGACAGGGCATGGCTACACCTTC. Translated, it gives CSARGTGHGYTF.

The sample holds many counts of this clone. The chain has TRBV6-1 and TRBJ2-7, with a weak D call TRBD1 (6 bases). V was trimmed by 5 bases and J by 0 bases, leaving 11 bases between them. The CDR3 length is 14 residues. Germline V CDR1 and CDR2: MNHNS, SASEGT. The chain's CDR3 is CASSQSTGSYEQYF. In DNA form, the CDR3 reads TGTGCCAGCAGTCAATCGACAGGCTCCTACGAGCAGTACTTC.

V and J are TRBV5-4 and TRBJ2-1; 13 bases line up with TRBD2. V shed 0 bases and J 6 bases; nucleotides not matched to a gene: 3. The V gene's germline CDR1 is SGHNT and CDR2 YYREEE (reference sequence). The CDR3 totals 16 residues. The CDR3 DNA reads TGTGCCAGCAGCTTGGATAGGACTAGCGGGGGCAATGAGCAGTTCTTC. Translated, it gives CASSLDRTSGGNEQFF.

This clone occurred many times. The chain links TRBV19 to TRBJ2-7; D remains unclear. V lost 7 bases and J 1 base, leaving 8 bases between the germline ends. Germline V gives CDR1 LNHDA, CDR2 SQIVND (reference sequence). This CDR3 comprises 12 residues. The CDR3 sequence: CASMGNSYEQYF. The DNA of the CDR3 is TGTGCCAGTATGGGAAATTCCTACGAGCAGTACTTC.

The gene calls are TRBV5-4 and TRBJ2-5; either TRBD1 or TRBD2 may fit D (5 bases each). In germline, CDR1 is SGHNT, CDR2 YYREEE (reference sequence). Trimming removed 5 bases from V and 2 bases from J, with 13 bases in between. CDR3 length: 14 residues. CDR3 DNA sequence: TGTGCCAGCAGGGCCGGGACCGAACAAGAGACCCAGTACTTC. Translating gives CASRAGTEQETQYF.

This clone appeared many times. The genes are TRBV4-2 and TRBJ2-1; tentatively, D is TRBD1 (7 bases). The CDR3 has 15 residues. The germline CDR1 and CDR2 sequences are LGHNA and YNFKEQ. V was clipped by 0 bases and J by 3 bases, with 9 bases between them. In nucleotides, the CDR3 is TGTGCCAGCAGCCAAGAGCGGGACAGCTACAATGAGCAGTTCTTC. Translated, it gives CASSQERDSYNEQFF.

This clone was recorded many times. A read error is possible here, since a much larger clone lies one base away. The chain employs TRBV4-2 and TRBJ2-1; TRBD1 might be the D (7 bases). CDR1 is LGHNA, CDR2 YNFKEQ, per germline. This CDR3 region has 15 residues. The V end was cut by 8 bases, the J end by 5 bases, with 19 bases between. CDR3 region: CASGTSEGADNEQFF. The CDR3 coding sequence is TGTGCCAGCGGCACTTCGGAGGGGGCAGACAATGAGCAGTTCTTC.

In this sample, this clone turned up many times. With a much larger clone just one base away, this may be a read error. J is TRBJ2-7 and V is TRBV5-5; 8 nucleotides line up with TRBD1. Germline lookup yields CDR1 SGHKS and CDR2 YYEKEE (reference sequence). This CDR3 is built from 14 residues. With 0 bases clipped from V and 5 bases from J, the junction kept 4 bases outside the gene matches. CDR3 sequence (DNA): TGTGCCAGCAGCTTGGGACAGGGGCCCCACGAGCAGTACTTC. Translating it yields CASSLGQGPHEQYF. Combining the CDR3 with reference TRBV5-5 and TRBJ2-7 gives the whole variable domain DAGVTQSPTHLIKTRGQQVTLRCSPISGHKSVSWYQQVLGQGPQFIFQYYEKEERGRGNFPDRFSARQFPNYSSELNVNALLLGDSALYLCASSLGQGPHEQYFGPGTRLTVT.

The sample holds a few counts of this clone. The germline gene is not matched at one end of the junction; a read error may be the cause. V usage is TRBV28 and J usage is TRBJ2-5; D is possibly TRBD1 (5 bases). Germline lookup yields CDR1 MDHEN and CDR2 SYDVKM. The CDR3 consists of 17 residues. In DNA, the CDR3 is TGTGCCAGCAGTACCACTCCGGACAACAACCCCCAAGAGGCCCAGTACTTC. Protein product: CASSTTPDNNPQEAQYF.

This clone was seen only a few times. The chain recombines TRBV19 with TRBJ2-7; TRBD1 matches 10 bases. The CDR3 loop spans 14 amino acids. V lost 6 bases, J lost 0 bases, and 2 bases stayed unmatched. Germline loops: CDR1 LNHDA, CDR2 SQIVND (reference sequence). CDR3 residues: CASRGTGDSYEQYF. The CDR3 bases are TGTGCCAGTAGGGGGACAGGGGACTCCTACGAGCAGTACTTC. The whole variable domain, filled in from reference TRBV19 and TRBJ2-7, reads DGGITQSPKYLFRKEGQNVTLSCEQNLNHDAMYWYRQDPGQGLRLIYYSQIVNDFQKGDIAEGYSVSREKKESFPLTVTSAQKNPTAFYLCASRGTGDSYEQYFGPGTRLTVT.

This clone was observed many times. V usage is TRBV20-1 and J usage is TRBJ1-5; weak D call: TRBD1 (5 bases). The V gene lost 3 bases and the J gene lost 1 base, with 10 bases spanning the gap. The CDR3 is 14 amino acids. Germline CDR1 is DFQATT and CDR2 is SNEGSKA (reference sequence). As DNA, the CDR3 is TGCAGTGCTAGGGAGGACAACAGCAATCAGCCCCAGCATTTT. As protein: CSAREDNSNQPQHF.

This clone was seen only a few times. It may be a read error: a sequence one base away is much more abundant. CDR3 coding DNA: TGTGCCAGCGGCTTTCGGGTTAGCGGGAGTCGGGAGACCCAGTACTTC. Its protein is CASGFRVSGSRETQYF. This rearrangement joins TRBV7-9 to TRBJ2-5; 9 positions match TRBD2. There are 16 residues in the CDR3. Germline V gene lookup returns CDR1 SEHNR and CDR2 FQNEAQ (reference sequence).

In this sample, this clone turned up many times. The genes are TRBV11-2 and TRBJ2-1; the match to TRBD2 covers 9 bases. This CDR3 has 16 residues. Germline loops: CDR1 SGHAT, CDR2 FQNNGV. The V gene end was trimmed by 1 base and the J gene end by 9 bases; junction bases not matched to a gene: 10. CDR3 sequence: CASSLVSGGRAVEQFF. The CDR3 nucleotides are TGTGCCAGCAGCTTAGTGTCCGGCGGGAGGGCCGTTGAGCAGTTCTTC. Full variable domain (remainder filled in from reference TRBV11-2 and TRBJ2-1): EAGVAQSPRYKIIEKRQSVAFWCNPISGHATLYWYQQILGQGPKLLIQFQNNGVVDDSQLPKDRFSAERLKGVDSTLKIQPAKLEDSAVYLCASSLVSGGRAVEQFFGPGTRLTVL.

This clone was counted many times. The J gene is TRBJ2-7, the V gene TRBV27, with a possible D match to TRBD1 (6 bases). This CDR3 is 14 amino acids long. Germline CDR1 and CDR2: MNHEY and SMNVEV (reference sequence). Trimming left V 5 bases short and J 6 bases short, with 17 bases between. In DNA, the CDR3 is TGTGCCAGCAGTCCATCCCCCCCAGGGGCCGAGCAGTACTTC. It encodes CASSPSPPGAEQYF.

CDR3 sequence (DNA): TGCGCCAGCAGTTGGGAACACCCCTCCAATAACTATGGCTACACCTTC. It is translated as CASSWEHPSNNYGYTF. The V call is TRBV5-1, the J call TRBJ1-2; no reliable D call. Germline CDR1 and CDR2: SGHRS and YFSETQ. The CDR3 loop spans 16 amino acids. Trimming pared 5 bases from V and 1 base from J, leaving 18 bases between.

The J gene is TRBJ1-6, the V gene TRBV28, with 9 bases identical to TRBD1. CDR1 and CDR2 (germline): MDHEN, SYDVKM. The CDR3 consists of 13 residues. J lost 9 bases, V lost 10 bases, and 7 bases had no gene match. The DNA for the CDR3 is TGTGCCATCCGACAGGGGGTCTGTTCACCCCTCCACTTT. The encoded protein is CAIRQGVCSPLHF.

This clone was seen at least ten times. V usage is TRBV6-5 and J usage is TRBJ2-2, with a weak D call TRBD2 (6 bases). V was shortened by 5 bases and J by 5 bases, with 21 bases between the two germline ends. Germline V gene data show CDR1 as MNHEY and CDR2 as SVGAGI. This CDR3 has 17 amino acids. The CDR3 sequence is CASSPGWQSGGTGELFF. CDR3 coding DNA: TGTGCCAGCAGTCCGGGTTGGCAGTCCGGGGGTACCGGGGAGCTGTTTTTT.

This clone was found many times. The chain is built from TRBV7-2 and TRBJ1-1, with a weak D call TRBD1 (6 bases). The V end was cut by 4 bases, the J end by 0 bases, with 15 bases between. Per the germline V gene, CDR1 is SGHTA and CDR2 is FQGNSA. This CDR3 contains 16 residues. CDR3 DNA: TGTGCCAGCAGCTCAGCAAAGGGACAATTGAACACTGAAGCTTTCTTT. Translation gives CASSSAKGQLNTEAFF.